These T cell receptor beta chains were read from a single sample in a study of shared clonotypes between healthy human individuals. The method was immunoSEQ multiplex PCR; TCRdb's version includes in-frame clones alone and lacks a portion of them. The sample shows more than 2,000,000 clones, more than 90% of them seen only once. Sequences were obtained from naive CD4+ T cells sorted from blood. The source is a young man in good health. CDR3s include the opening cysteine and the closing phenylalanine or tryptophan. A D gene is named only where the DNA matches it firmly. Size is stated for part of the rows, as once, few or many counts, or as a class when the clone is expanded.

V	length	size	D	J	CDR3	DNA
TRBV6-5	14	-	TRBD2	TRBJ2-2	CASRGTSGTGELFF	TGTGCCAGCAGGGGGACTAGCGGCACCGGGGAGCTGTTTTTT
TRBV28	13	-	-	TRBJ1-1	CASSPRTNTEAFF	TGTGCCAGCAGTCCCCGGACGAACACTGAAGCTTTCTTT
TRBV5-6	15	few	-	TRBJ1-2	CASSRQGEANYGYTF	TGTGCCAGCAGCCGGCAGGGCGAAGCTAACTATGGCTACACCTTC
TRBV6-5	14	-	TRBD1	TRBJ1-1	CASTRGGWGTEAFF	TGTGCCAGCACCCGAGGGGGCTGGGGCACTGAAGCTTTCTTT
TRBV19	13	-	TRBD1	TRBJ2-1	CASESVRDSPMFF	TGTGCCAGCGAAAGTGTCCGGGACAGCCCGATGTTCTTC
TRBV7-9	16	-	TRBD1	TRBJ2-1	CASSPQTGESPNEQFF	TGTGCCAGCAGCCCGCAGACAGGGGAGTCACCCAATGAGCAGTTCTTC
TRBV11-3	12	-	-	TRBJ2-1	CASSRQGGEQFF	TGTGCCAGCAGCCGACAGGGAGGGGAGCAGTTCTTC
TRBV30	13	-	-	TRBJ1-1	CAWNRFESTEAFF	TGTGCCTGGAATAGGTTTGAAAGCACTGAAGCTTTCTTT
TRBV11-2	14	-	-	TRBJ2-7	CASSLDDSYYEQYF	TGTGCCAGCAGCTTAGATGACAGCTACTACGAGCAGTACTTC
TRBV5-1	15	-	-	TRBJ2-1	CASSFSRQPWDEQFF	TGCGCCAGCAGCTTCTCACGACAGCCCTGGGATGAGCAGTTCTTC
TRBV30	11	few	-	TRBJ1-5	CAWGGEQPQHF	TGTGCCTGGGGGGGAGAGCAGCCCCAGCATTTT
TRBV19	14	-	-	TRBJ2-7	CASRASTAAYEQYF	TGTGCCAGTAGGGCATCGACTGCAGCCTACGAGCAGTACTTC
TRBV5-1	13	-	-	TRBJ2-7	CASSPDNSYEQYF	TGCGCCAGCAGCCCCGACAACTCCTACGAGCAGTACTTC
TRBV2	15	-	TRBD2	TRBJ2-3	CASSAAGGRKDTQYF	TGTGCCAGCAGCGCGGCGGGGGGGCGGAAAGATACGCAGTATTTT
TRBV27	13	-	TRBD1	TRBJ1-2	CASSPTGNYGYTF	TGTGCCAGCAGTCCGACAGGGAACTATGGCTACACCTTC
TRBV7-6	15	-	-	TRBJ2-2	CASSLGTQSSGELFF	TGTGCCAGCAGCTTAGGGACGCAGAGTAGCGGGGAGCTGTTTTTT
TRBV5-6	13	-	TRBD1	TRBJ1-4	CASSWTGEEKLFF	TGTGCCAGCAGCTGGACAGGGGAAGAAAAACTGTTTTTT
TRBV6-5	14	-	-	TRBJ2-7	CASSFSRGFYEQYF	TGTGCCAGCAGTTTTTCCCGGGGTTTCTACGAGCAGTACTTC
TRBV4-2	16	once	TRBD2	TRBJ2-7	CASSSRLAGTLIEQYF	TGTGCCAGCAGCTCCCGACTAGCGGGGACTTTAATTGAGCAGTACTTC
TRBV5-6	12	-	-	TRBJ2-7	CASSLLEAEQYF	TGTGCCAGCAGCTTGCTGGAAGCCGAGCAGTACTTC
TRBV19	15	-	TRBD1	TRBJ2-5	CASSIRQGTGETQYF	TGTGCCAGTAGTATTCGACAGGGGACCGGAGAGACCCAGTACTTC
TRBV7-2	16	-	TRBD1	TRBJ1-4	CASSAHPGQLNEKLFF	TGTGCCAGCAGCGCCCACCCGGGACAGCTAAATGAAAAACTGTTTTTT
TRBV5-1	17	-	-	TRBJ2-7	CASSIGSPGRNSYEQYF	TGCGCCAGCAGCATCGGATCTCCGGGACGTAACTCCTACGAGCAGTACTTC
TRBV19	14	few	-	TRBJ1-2	CASSIGQGNYGYTF	TGTGCCAGTAGTATAGGGCAGGGTAACTATGGCTACACCTTC
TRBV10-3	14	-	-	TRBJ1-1	CAIPGGYVGTEAFF	TGTGCCATCCCTGGGGGGTACGTAGGGACTGAAGCTTTCTTT
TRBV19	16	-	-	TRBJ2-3	CASSMGPGRSTDTQYF	TGTGCCAGTAGTATGGGGCCGGGAAGAAGCACAGATACGCAGTATTTT
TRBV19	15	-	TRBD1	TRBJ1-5	CASRITGDSNQPQHF	TGTGCCAGTAGAATAACAGGGGATAGCAATCAGCCCCAGCATTTT
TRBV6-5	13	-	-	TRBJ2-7	CASIPGLGLEQYF	TGTGCCAGCATACCGGGTCTAGGGTTGGAGCAGTACTTC
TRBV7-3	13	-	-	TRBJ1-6	CASSPGTNSPLHF	TGTGCCAGCAGCCCAGGGACCAACTCACCCCTCCACTTT
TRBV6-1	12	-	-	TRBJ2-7	CASSPGGGEQYF	TGTGCCAGCAGCCCTGGAGGGGGTGAGCAGTACTTC
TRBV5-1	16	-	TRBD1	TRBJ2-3	CASSLGGQGGTDTQYF	TGCGCCAGCAGCTTGGGCGGACAGGGGGGCACAGATACGCAGTATTTT
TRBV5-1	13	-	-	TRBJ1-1	CASSYTEDTEAFF	TGCGCCAGCAGCTATACAGAAGACACTGAAGCTTTCTTT
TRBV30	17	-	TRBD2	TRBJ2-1	CAWSKLRTSGSINEQFF	TGTGCCTGGAGTAAACTTAGGACTAGCGGGAGTATAAATGAGCAGTTCTTC
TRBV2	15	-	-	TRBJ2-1	CASQPGRTYYNEQFF	TGTGCCAGCCAACCTGGGCGGACATACTACAATGAGCAGTTCTTC
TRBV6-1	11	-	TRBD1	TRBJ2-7	CASSYGQGWYF	TGTGCCAGCAGTTATGGACAGGGGTGGTACTTC
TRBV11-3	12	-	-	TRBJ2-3	CASSLVADTQYF	TGTGCCAGCAGCTTGGTTGCAGATACGCAGTATTTT
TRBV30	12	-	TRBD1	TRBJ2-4	CAWYRGENIQYF	TGTGCCTGGTACAGGGGGGAAAACATTCAGTACTTC
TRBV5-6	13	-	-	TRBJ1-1	CASSLTANTEAFF	TGTGCCAGCAGCTTGACGGCGAACACTGAAGCTTTCTTT
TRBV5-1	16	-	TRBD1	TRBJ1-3	CASSLPGQNSGNTIYF	TGCGCCAGCAGCTTGCCGGGACAGAACTCTGGAAACACCATATATTTT
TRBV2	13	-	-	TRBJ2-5	CASSVLSRETQYF	TGTGCCAGCAGTGTCTTATCCAGGGAGACCCAGTACTTC
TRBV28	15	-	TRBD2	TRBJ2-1	CASSAPSGSYNEQFF	TGTGCCAGCAGCGCTCCTAGCGGATCCTACAATGAGCAGTTCTTC